The T cell receptor (beta chain) described here comes from a study of T cell responses to AZD1222 COVID-19 vaccine. Concerning this clone: Antigen unknown.

Analysis merged second doses at about 4 or about 12 weeks. Profiling relied on immunoSEQ multiplex PCR, and the TCRdb table lists in-frame clones only, not all of them. The repertoire consists of more than 150,000 clones, with 90% to 95% occurring once and the leading ten covering more than 1.5%. Broader study findings: Repertoire sampling happened only post peak T cell response. Recipients of AZD1222 seropositive at baseline numbered only five or six. Donors were chiefly white British, with a greater number of females, and clonal diversity was perhaps underestimated.

V dropped 8 bases and J dropped 0 bases, with 17 bases sitting between them. Germline values: CDR1 SNHLY, CDR2 FYNNEI. There are 16 residues in the CDR3. The source of this sequence is an adult who received the AZD1222 COVID-19 vaccine. Sample: peripheral blood, taken 28 days after the second AZD1222 dose. The rearrangement uses TRBV2 and TRBJ1-3; no firm D call. CDR3: CASSRRSGLSGNTIYF. CDR3 nucleotides: TGTGCCAGCTCCCGAAGGTCCGGACTCTCTGGAAACACCATATATTTT.